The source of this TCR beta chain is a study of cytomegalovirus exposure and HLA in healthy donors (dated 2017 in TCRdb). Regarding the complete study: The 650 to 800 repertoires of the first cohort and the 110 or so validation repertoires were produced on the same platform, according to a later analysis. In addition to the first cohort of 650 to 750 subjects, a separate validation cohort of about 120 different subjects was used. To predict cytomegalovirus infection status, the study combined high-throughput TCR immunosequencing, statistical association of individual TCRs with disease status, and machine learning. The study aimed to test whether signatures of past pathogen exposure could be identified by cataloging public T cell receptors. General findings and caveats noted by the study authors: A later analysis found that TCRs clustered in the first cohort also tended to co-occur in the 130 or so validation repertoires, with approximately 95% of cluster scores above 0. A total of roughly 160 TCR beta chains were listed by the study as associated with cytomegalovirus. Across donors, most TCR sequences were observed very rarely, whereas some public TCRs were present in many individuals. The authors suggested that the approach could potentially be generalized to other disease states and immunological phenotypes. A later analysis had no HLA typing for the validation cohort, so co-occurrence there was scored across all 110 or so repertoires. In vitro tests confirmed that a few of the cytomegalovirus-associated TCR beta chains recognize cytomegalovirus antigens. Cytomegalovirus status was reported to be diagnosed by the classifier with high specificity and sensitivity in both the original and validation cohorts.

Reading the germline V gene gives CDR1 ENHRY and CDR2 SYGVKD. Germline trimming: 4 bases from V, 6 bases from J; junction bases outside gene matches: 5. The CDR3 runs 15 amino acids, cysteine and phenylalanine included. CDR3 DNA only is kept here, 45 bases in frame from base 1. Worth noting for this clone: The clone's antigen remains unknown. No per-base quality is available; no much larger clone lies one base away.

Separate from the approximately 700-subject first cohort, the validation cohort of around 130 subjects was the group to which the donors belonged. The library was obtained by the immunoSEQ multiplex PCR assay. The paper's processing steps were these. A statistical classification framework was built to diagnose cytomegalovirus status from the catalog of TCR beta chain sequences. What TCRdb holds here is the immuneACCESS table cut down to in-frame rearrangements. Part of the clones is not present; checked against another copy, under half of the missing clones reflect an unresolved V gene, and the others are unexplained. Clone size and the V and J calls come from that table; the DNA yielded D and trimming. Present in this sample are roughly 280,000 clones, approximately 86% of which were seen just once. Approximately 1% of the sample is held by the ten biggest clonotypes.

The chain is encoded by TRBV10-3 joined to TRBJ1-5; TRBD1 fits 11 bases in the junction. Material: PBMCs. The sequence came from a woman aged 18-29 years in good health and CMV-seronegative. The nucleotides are TGTGCCATCAGTGGAGGACAGGGGGCGGGTCAGCCCCAGCATTTT. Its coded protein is CAISGGQGAGQPQHF.